These T cell receptor beta chains were read from a single sample in a study of regulatory T cells in long-lasting Graves disease. TCRdb itself ran the multiplex PCR reads through MiXCR, one entry per CDR3 protein. The sample includes 380,000 or so distinct CDR3 sequences, 16% of them seen just once. The sample was also reused in another study, on T cells in Graves' hyperthyroidism and ophthalmopathy.

The sequencing used peripheral blood mononuclear cells (PBMCs), collected at new diagnosis, from a patient treated with antithyroid drugs. The origin of the receptors is a woman aged 18 to 35 with Graves disease. The CDR3 runs from the conserved cysteine through the conserved F or W. The D gene is left open where the match is weak. Not all rows give a size; the values are once, few, many and, for expanded clones, a class.

D,V,size,J,CDR3,DNA
NA,TRBV6-2/TRBV6-3,many,TRBJ1-1,CASRLVGQNTEAFF,TGTGCCAGCAGGTTGGTAGGGCAGAACACTGAAGCTTTCTTT
TRBD1,TRBV4-1,many,TRBJ2-7,CASSQGQGSYEQYF,TGCGCCAGCAGCCAAGGACAGGGCTCCTACGAGCAGTACTTC
NA,TRBV28,NA,TRBJ1-5,CASSFSHNFQHF,TGTGCCAGCAGTTTTTCCCATAACTTCCAGCATTTT
NA,TRBV27,many,TRBJ1-1,CASCVIGGTEAFF,TGTGCCAGCTGCGTTATTGGTGGCACTGAAGCTTTCTTT
TRBD2,TRBV9,NA,TRBJ2-5,CASSGTSGRAEETQYF,TGTGCCAGCAGTGGGACTAGCGGGAGGGCCGAGGAGACCCAGTACTTC
NA,TRBV6-2/TRBV6-3,NA,TRBJ1-1,CASSYSSLGTEAFF,TGTGCCAGCAGTTACTCGAGTCTCGGCACTGAAGCTTTCTTT
NA,TRBV3-1,few,TRBJ1-1,CASSGRVSTEAFF,TGTGCCAGCAGCGGCAGGGTCAGCACTGAAGCTTTCTTT
TRBD1,TRBV6-2/TRBV6-3,many,TRBJ1-2,CASSYSRGQDGYTF,TGTGCCAGCAGTTACTCTAGAGGACAGGATGGCTACACCTTC
NA,TRBV6-1,NA,TRBJ1-5,CASTGRGVAQPQHF,TGTGCCAGCACCGGAAGGGGGGTAGCTCAGCCCCAGCATTTT
NA,TRBV3-1,few,TRBJ1-6,CASSQRGAGGAPLHF,TGTGCCAGCAGCCAAAGAGGGGCGGGTGGGGCACCCCTCCACTTT
NA,TRBV28,many,TRBJ2-2,CASSPFRTYTGELFF,TGTGCCAGCAGTCCCTTCCGGACCTACACCGGGGAGCTGTTTTTT
NA,TRBV28,NA,TRBJ2-3,CASGGTDTQYF,TGTGCCAGCGGGGGTACAGATACGCAGTATTTT
TRBD1,TRBV11-2,many,TRBJ2-2,CASSAPQGSNTGELFF,TGTGCCAGCAGCGCCCCACAGGGGTCGAACACCGGGGAGCTGTTTTTT
TRBD1,TRBV15,many,TRBJ2-1,CATSGLGQDYNEQFF,TGTGCCACCAGCGGCCTGGGACAGGACTACAATGAGCAGTTCTTC
NA,TRBV15,NA,TRBJ2-2,CATSRERTVLTGELFF,TGTGCCACCAGCAGAGAGAGGACCGTACTGACCGGGGAGCTGTTTTTT
NA,TRBV10-3,NA,TRBJ1-5,CAISDPGRGNNQPQHF,TGTGCCATCAGTGACCCCGGGAGGGGGAATAATCAGCCCCAGCATTTT
NA,TRBV19,few,TRBJ2-7,CASSYRTQQYF,TGTGCCAGTAGTTACAGGACGCAACAGTACTTC
TRBD2,TRBV20-1,few,TRBJ2-1,CSASQGTSGFYNEQFF,TGCAGTGCTAGCCAAGGGACTAGCGGATTCTACAATGAGCAGTTCTTC
NA,TRBV2,many,TRBJ2-4,CASSTRQLIAKNIQYF,TGTGCCAGCAGTACGAGACAGCTCATAGCCAAAAACATTCAGTACTTC
NA,TRBV28,few,TRBJ2-7,CASSLTGDFPAYEQYF,TGTGCCAGCAGTTTAACGGGGGACTTCCCCGCCTACGAGCAGTACTTC
NA,TRBV20-1,many,TRBJ2-5,CSANSVYPRADETQYF,TGCAGTGCCAATTCGGTATACCCCAGAGCGGATGAGACCCAGTACTTC
TRBD2,TRBV28,many,TRBJ2-7,CASSTSQRGVGEQYF,TGTGCCAGCAGTACCTCCCAGCGGGGGGTAGGCGAGCAGTACTTC
NA,TRBV4-2,few,TRBJ1-6,CASSQAGFSPLHF,TGTGCCAGCAGCCAAGCGGGGTTCTCACCCCTCCACTTT
TRBD2,TRBV11-2,NA,TRBJ2-7,CASSQAAGANEQYF,TGTGCCAGCAGCCAAGCGGCGGGAGCTAACGAGCAGTACTTC
TRBD1,TRBV18,many,TRBJ1-1,CASSATGTGGSAEAFF,TGTGCCAGCTCAGCCACCGGGACAGGGGGCAGCGCTGAAGCTTTCTTT
NA,TRBV20-1,NA,TRBJ1-4,CSAAPGSQNEKLFF,TGCAGTGCTGCCCCAGGGAGTCAGAATGAAAAACTGTTTTTT
TRBD1,TRBV7-9,NA,TRBJ1-1,CASSLDRMNTEAFF,TGTGCCAGCAGCTTGGACAGGATGAACACTGAAGCTTTCTTT
TRBD2,TRBV7-2,many,TRBJ2-7,CASSATRGLAGVISNEQYF,TGTGCCAGCAGCGCCACCCGGGGACTAGCGGGAGTAATCTCCAACGAGCAGTACTTC
TRBD1,TRBV6-1,many,TRBJ1-1,CASSLQDRGITEAFF,TGTGCCAGCAGCCTCCAGGACAGGGGAATCACTGAAGCTTTCTTT